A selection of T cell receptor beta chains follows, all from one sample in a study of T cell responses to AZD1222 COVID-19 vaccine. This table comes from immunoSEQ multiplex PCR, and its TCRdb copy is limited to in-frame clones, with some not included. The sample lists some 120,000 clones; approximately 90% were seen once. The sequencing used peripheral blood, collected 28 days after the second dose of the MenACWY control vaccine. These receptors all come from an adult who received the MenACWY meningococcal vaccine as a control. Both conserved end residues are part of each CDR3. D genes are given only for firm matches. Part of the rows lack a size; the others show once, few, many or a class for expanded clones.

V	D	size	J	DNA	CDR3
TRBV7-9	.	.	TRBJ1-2	TGTGCCAGCAGCTTAGCGACAGTTAACTATGGCTACACCTTC	CASSLATVNYGYTF
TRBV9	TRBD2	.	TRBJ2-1	TGTGCCAGCAGCGTAGGTATTGGGACTAGCGGGGGGGACAATGAGCAGTTCTTC	CASSVGIGTSGGDNEQFF
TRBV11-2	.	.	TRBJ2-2	TGTGCCAGCAGCTTGACGGGTTACGGGGAGCTGTTTTTT	CASSLTGYGELFF
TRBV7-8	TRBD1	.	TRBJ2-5	TGTGCCAGCAGCGGGCGGGACAGGGGGTCCCAAGAGACCCAGTACTTC	CASSGRDRGSQETQYF
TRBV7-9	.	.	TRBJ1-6	TGTGCCAGCAGCTTACCAGGGGAAAACAATTCACCCCTCCACTTT	CASSLPGENNSPLHF
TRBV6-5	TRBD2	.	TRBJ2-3	TGTGCCAGCAGTTACGGACTAGCGGGGGTCACAGATACGCAGTATTTT	CASSYGLAGVTDTQYF
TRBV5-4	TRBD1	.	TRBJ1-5	TGTGCCAGCAGCTCACAGGGGAGCAATCAGCCCCAGCATTTT	CASSSQGSNQPQHF
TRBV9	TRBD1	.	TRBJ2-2	TGTGCCAGCAGCGTAGCGGACAGGGGCCCCAACACCGGGGAGCTGTTTTTT	CASSVADRGPNTGELFF
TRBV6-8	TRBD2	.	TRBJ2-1	TGTGCCAGCAGTAGACTAGCGGGAGCAATTAACGATGAGCAGTTCTTC	CASSRLAGAINDEQFF
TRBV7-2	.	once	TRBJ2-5	TGTGCCAGCAGCCAATTTCGGGGGCCGGCCGTGGAGACCCAGTACTTC	CASSQFRGPAVETQYF
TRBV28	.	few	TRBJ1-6	TGTGCCAGCAGGGGGTCAGGGTCCTATAATTCACCCCTCCACTTT	CASRGSGSYNSPLHF
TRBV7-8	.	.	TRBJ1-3	TGTGCCAGCAGCCTAGTCCCCACAGGGACTGGAAACACCATATATTTT	CASSLVPTGTGNTIYF
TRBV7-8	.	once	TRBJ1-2	TGTGCCAGCAGCTTAGTACCCAGGGCGACAGTAGGCTACACCTTC	CASSLVPRATVGYTF
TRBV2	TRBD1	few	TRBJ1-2	TGTGCCAGCAGTGTTTCTGGGACAGGGAACTATGGCTACACCTTC	CASSVSGTGNYGYTF
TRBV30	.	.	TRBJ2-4	TGTGCCTGGAGTCAAATAGTGGGCAAAAACATTCAGTACTTC	CAWSQIVGKNIQYF
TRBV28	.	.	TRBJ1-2	TGTGCCAGCAGCGGTAGGCTCTATGGCTACACCTTC	CASSGRLYGYTF
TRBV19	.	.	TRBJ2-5	TGTGCCAGCGGGAGTTTCTCCGAGGCCCAGTACTTC	CASGSFSEAQYF
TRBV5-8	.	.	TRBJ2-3	TGTGCCAGCAGCTCGAGGAAGGGAACAGATACGCAGTATTTT	CASSSRKGTDTQYF
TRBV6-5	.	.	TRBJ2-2	TGTGCCAGCAGTTACTCGGGGGACCGAAACACCGGGGAGCTGTTTTTT	CASSYSGDRNTGELFF
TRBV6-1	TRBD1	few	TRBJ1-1	TGTGCCAGCAGTGACCAGGGGGGTAACACTGAAGCTTTCTTT	CASSDQGGNTEAFF
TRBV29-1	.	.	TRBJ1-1	TGCAGCGTTGAAGGTACAGAGAACACTGAAGCTTTCTTT	CSVEGTENTEAFF
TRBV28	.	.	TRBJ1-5	TGTGCCAGCAGTCCCTTGGGTCAGCCCCAGCATTTT	CASSPLGQPQHF
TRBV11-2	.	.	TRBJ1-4	TGTGCCAGCAGCTTAGTGGGGGCAGCTAATGAAAAACTGTTTTTT	CASSLVGAANEKLFF
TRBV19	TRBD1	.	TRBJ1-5	TGTGCCAGTAGTATCAGGGGACAGGACAATCAGCCCCAGCATTTT	CASSIRGQDNQPQHF
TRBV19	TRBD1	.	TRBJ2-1	TGTGCCAGTAGCCCGGGACAGGGAGGTTACAATGAGCAGTTCTTC	CASSPGQGGYNEQFF
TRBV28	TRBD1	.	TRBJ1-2	TGTGCCAGCAGTTTAACAGGGGGCGGGTATGGCTACACCTTC	CASSLTGGGYGYTF
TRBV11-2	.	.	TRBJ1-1	TGTGCCAGCAGCTTAGAGGGGGCCATGAACACTGAAGCTTTCTTT	CASSLEGAMNTEAFF
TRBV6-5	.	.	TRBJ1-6	TGTGCCAGCAGTTTCGGACCAACTAAGTCACCCCTCCACTTT	CASSFGPTKSPLHF
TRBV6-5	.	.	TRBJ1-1	TGTGCCAGCAAGGGGGGGGCGAACACTGAAGCTTTCTTT	CASKGGANTEAFF
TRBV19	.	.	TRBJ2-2	TGTGCCAGTAGTTTGGGGGGGAACACCGGGGAGCTGTTTTTT	CASSLGGNTGELFF
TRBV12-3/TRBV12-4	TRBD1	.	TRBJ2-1	TGTGCCAGCAGCGCACAGGGGAATGAGCAGTTCTTC	CASSAQGNEQFF
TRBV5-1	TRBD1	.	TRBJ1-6	TGCGCCAGCAGCTCGGGACAGGGTTATTCACCCCTCCACTTT	CASSSGQGYSPLHF
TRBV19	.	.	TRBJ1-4	TGTGCCAGTAGAGAGGGCACGGGAGAAAAACTGTTTTTT	CASREGTGEKLFF
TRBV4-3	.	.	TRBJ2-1	TGCGCCAGCAGCCAAGATGGGATCGGGTACAATGAGCAGTTCTTC	CASSQDGIGYNEQFF
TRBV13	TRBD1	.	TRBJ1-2	TGTGCCAGCAGCTTATTAGGGACAGGGAGTTCTGGCTACACCTTC	CASSLLGTGSSGYTF
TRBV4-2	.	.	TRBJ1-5	TGTGCCAGCAGCCAAGATGGGAATCAGCCCCAGCATTTT	CASSQDGNQPQHF
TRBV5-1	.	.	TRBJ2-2	TGCGCCAGCAGCGAAGGGGTGAGAGCCGGGGAGCTGTTTTTT	CASSEGVRAGELFF
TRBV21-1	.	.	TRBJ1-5	TGTGCCAGCAGCAAAGGAGTTGTCAGGGGGTCTAGTCAGCCCCAGCATTTT	CASSKGVVRGSSQPQHF
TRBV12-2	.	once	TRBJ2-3	TGTGCAAGCCGCCAGCGAGGAACCACAGATACGCAGTATTTT	CASRQRGTTDTQYF
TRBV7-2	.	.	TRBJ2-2	TGTGCCAGCACGAAGGGGGCGGGTCTAGCGGCGACCGGGGAGCTGTTTTTT	CASTKGAGLAATGELFF
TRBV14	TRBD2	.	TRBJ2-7	TGTGCCAGCAGCCAGTTGGAGGGAGGGCCGAAAGAGCAGTACTTC	CASSQLEGGPKEQYF
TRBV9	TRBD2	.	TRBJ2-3	TGTGCCAGCAGCGTAGCCACTAGCGGGAGCGCCACAGATACGCAGTATTTT	CASSVATSGSATDTQYF
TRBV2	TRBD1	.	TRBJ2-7	TGTGCCAGCAGTGAGGGACAGGGGGCCTACGAGCAGTACTTC	CASSEGQGAYEQYF
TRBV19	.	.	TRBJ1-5	TGTGCCAGCGGGACGTTTTCCTTCATAGTAGATAGCAATCAGCCCCAGCATTTT	CASGTFSFIVDSNQPQHF
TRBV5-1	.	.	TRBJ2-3	TGCGCCAGCATAGACAGCACAGATACGCAGTATTTT	CASIDSTDTQYF
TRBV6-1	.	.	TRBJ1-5	TGTGCCAGCAGTGAAGCGGGGAAGACAGGCCCGAAGCCCCAGCATTTT	CASSEAGKTGPKPQHF
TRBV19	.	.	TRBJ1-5	TGTGCCAGTAGTATAGTCGGGCGCCGGGACCGAAACGGACAGCCCCAGCATTTT	CASSIVGRRDRNGQPQHF
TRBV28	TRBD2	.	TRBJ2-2	TGTGCCAGCAGGGCGAAAGGGGCGGGAGTTTCGGCCGGGGAGCTGTTTTTT	CASRAKGAGVSAGELFF
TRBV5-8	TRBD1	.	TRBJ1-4	TGTGCCAGCAGATTGGACAGGGGAGGTGAAAAACTGTTTTTT	CASRLDRGGEKLFF
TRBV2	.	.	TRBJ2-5	TGTGCCAGCAGTGAAGCGGGGTCCCCCCACCAAGAGACCCAGTACTTC	CASSEAGSPHQETQYF
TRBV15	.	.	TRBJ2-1	TGTGCCACCAGCAGAGATCGAAGAGTGGGGGAGCAGTTCTTC	CATSRDRRVGEQFF
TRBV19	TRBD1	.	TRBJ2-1	TGTGCCAGTAGTAGAGACAGGGGCGATGAGCAGTTCTTC	CASSRDRGDEQFF
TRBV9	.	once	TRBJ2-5	TGTGCCAGCAGCGTAGTGGGGGGCGGAGAGACCCAGTACTTC	CASSVVGGGETQYF
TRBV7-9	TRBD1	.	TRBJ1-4	TGTGCCAGCAGCCAAACAGGGGGCCGGGAAAAACTGTTTTTT	CASSQTGGREKLFF
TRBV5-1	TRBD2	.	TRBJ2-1	TGCGCCAGCAGCTTGACCACTAGCGCATACAATGAGCAGTTCTTC	CASSLTTSAYNEQFF
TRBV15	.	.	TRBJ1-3	TGTGCCACCAGCAGAGATTCCGGGGTGGCTGGAAACACCATATATTTT	CATSRDSGVAGNTIYF
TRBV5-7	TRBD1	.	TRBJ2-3	TGTGCCAGCAGCAAAACAGGGGCAGATACGCAGTATTTT	CASSKTGADTQYF
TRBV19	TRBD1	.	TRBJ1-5	TGTGCCAGTAGTACCAACGGACAGGGAAGTGTTGAGCCCCAGCATTTT	CASSTNGQGSVEPQHF
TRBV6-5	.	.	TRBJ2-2	TGTGCCAGCAGTTACTCGACCGGGTACGACACCGGGGAGCTGTTTTTT	CASSYSTGYDTGELFF
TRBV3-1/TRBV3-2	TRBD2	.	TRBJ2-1	TGTGCCAGCAGCCAAGACCCCCTAGCGGGGGCCTACAATGAGCAGTTCTTC	CASSQDPLAGAYNEQFF